Reported below is one TCR beta chain. Its matching antigen is unknown. The data derive from a study of cytomegalovirus exposure and HLA in healthy donors. Overall study findings and caveats: Based on reports, TCR beta sequences accurately predicted HLA-A and HLA-B alleles for most subjects. Altogether, around 160 TCR beta chains were recorded as cytomegalovirus-associated.

Use of 60 Vbeta and 13 Jbeta primers characterized the PCR. Measured with immunoSEQ multiplex PCR; TCRdb has only the in-frame clones, and not every one. The table has some 180,000 clones, around 80% seen once. Germline lookup yields CDR1 SGHRS and CDR2 YFSETQ. This CDR3 region has 16 residues. V was cut by 4 bases and J by 4 bases, with 20 bases left in between. This clonotype originated in a girl aged 5-17 years in good health and CMV-seropositive. This chain connects TRBV5-1 to TRBJ2-5, with D perhaps matching TRBD2 (7 bases). Sequencing was carried out using PBMCs. The CDR3 protein is CASSGGGQPTRETQYF. CDR3 in DNA: TGCGCCAGCAGCGGGGGGGGACAACCAACGCGAGAGACCCAGTACTTC.